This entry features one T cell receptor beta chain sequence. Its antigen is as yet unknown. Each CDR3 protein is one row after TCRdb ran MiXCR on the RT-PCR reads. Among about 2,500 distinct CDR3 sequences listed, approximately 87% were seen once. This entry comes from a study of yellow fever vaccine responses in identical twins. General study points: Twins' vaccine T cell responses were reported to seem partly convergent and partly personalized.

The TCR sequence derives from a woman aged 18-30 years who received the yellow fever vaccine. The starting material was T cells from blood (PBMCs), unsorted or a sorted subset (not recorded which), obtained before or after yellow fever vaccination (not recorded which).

The CDR3 protein is CASSATDYSNQPQHF. DNA of the CDR3: TGTGCCAGTAGTGCGACAGACTATAGCAATCAGCCCCAGCATTTT. This rearrangement joins TRBV19 to TRBJ1-5, with D possibly matching TRBD1 (5 bases). This CDR3 contains 15 residues. Germline loops: CDR1 LNHDA, CDR2 SQIVND (reference sequence). V was shortened by 5 bases and J by 0 bases, with 11 bases between the two germline ends.